The sequence of this T cell receptor beta chain was determined in a study of T cell repertoires in cytomegalovirus infection. Across the whole study: Public TCR beta signatures marked donors with CMV infection and the matching HLA. Study-level findings and limits: HLA-C-restricted, CMV-specific TCR beta clonotypes were dominant ex vivo. The cumulative frequency of public TCR beta families identified carriers of CMV plus the relevant HLA.

A note on this clonotype: Its matching antigen is unknown.

MiXCR, run by TCRdb on the reads, gives a single entry per CDR3 protein. The data contain 570,000 or so distinct CDR3 sequences, under 45% of them singletons. Germline assignment: CDR1 SNHLY and CDR2 FYNNEI. CDR3 size: 16 residues. V gave up 3 bases and J gave up 0 bases; unmatched junction bases: 4. The sequenced sample was cultured PBMCs, obtained from culture after CMV antigen stimulation. The chain uses TRBV2 and TRBJ2-3, with TRBD1 identical over 9 bases. The TCR sequence derives from a human donor in good health (CMV status not recorded). Some clones in this sample may be carry-over from other donors' samples. CDR3 sequence reads: CASSDRDRASTDTQYF. The DNA for the CDR3 is TGTGCCAGCAGTGATAGGGACAGGGCTAGCACAGATACGCAGTATTTT.